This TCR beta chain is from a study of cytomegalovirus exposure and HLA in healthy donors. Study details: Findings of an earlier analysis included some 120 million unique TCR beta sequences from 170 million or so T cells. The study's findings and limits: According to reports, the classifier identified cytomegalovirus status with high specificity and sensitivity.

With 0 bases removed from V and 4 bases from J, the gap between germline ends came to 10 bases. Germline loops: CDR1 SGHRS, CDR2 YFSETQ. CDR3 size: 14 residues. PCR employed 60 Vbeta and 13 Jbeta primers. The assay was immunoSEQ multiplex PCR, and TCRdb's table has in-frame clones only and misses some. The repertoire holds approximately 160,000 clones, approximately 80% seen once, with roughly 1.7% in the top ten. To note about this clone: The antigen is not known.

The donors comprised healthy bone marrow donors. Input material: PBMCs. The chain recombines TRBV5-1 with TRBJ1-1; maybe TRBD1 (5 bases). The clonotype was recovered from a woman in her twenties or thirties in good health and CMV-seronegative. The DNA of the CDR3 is TGCGCCAGCAGCTTGGAGGGGTTTCGCACTGAAGCTTTCTTT. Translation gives CASSLEGFRTEAFF.